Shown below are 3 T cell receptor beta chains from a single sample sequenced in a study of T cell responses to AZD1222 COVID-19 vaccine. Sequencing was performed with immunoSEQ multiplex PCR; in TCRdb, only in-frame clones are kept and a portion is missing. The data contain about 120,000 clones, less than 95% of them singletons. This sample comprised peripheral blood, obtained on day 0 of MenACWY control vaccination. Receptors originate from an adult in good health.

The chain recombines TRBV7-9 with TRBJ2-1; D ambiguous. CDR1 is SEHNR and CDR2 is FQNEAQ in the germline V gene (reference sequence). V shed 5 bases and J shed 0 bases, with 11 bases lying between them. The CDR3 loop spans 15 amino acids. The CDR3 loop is CASSEPGSSYNEQFF. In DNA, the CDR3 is TGTGCCAGCAGCGAGCCGGGTAGCTCCTACAATGAGCAGTTCTTC. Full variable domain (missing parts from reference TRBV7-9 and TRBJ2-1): DTGVSQNPRHKITKRGQNVTFRCDPISEHNRLYWYRQTLGQGPEFLTYFQNEAQLEKSRLLSDRFSAERPKGSFSTLEIQRTEQGDSAMYLCASSEPGSSYNEQFFGPGTRLTVL.

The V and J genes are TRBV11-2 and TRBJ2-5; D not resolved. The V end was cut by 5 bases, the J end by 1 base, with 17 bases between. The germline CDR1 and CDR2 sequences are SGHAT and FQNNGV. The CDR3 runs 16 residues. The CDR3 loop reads CASSRNGPPRQETQYF. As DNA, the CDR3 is TGTGCCAGCAGCCGAAACGGGCCCCCCCGCCAAGAGACCCAGTACTTC.

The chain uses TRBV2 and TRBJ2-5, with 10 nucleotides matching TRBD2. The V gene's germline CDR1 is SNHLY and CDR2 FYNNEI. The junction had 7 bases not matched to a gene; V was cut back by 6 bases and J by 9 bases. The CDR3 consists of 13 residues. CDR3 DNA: TGTGCCAGCAGCCTTGGGACTAGCGCTCCCCAGTACTTC. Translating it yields CASSLGTSAPQYF.